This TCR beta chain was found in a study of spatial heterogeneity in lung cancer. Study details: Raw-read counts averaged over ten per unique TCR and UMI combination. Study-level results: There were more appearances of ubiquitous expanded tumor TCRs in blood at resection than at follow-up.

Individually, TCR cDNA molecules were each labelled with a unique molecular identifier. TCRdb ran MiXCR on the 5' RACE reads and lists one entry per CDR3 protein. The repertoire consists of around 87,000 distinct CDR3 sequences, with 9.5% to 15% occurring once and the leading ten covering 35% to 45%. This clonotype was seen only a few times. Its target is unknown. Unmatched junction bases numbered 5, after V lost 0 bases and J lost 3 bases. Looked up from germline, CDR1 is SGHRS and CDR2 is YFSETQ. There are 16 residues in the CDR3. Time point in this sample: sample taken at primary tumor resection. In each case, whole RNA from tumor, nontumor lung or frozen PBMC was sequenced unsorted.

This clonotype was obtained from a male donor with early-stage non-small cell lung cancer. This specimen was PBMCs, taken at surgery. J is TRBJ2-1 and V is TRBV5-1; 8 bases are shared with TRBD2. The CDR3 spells CASSLAISGDYNEQFF. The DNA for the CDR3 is TGCGCCAGCAGCTTGGCCATTAGCGGGGACTACAATGAGCAGTTCTTC. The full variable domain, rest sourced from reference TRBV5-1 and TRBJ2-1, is KAGVTQTPRYLIKTRGQQVTLSCSPISGHRSVSWYQQTPGQGLQFLFEYFSETQRNKGNFPGRFSGRQFSNSRSEMNVSTLELGDSALYLCASSLAISGDYNEQFFGPGTRLTVL.